This TCR beta chain was sequenced for a study of shared clonotypes between healthy human individuals. Turning to the study itself: CD4 naive and CD4 memory each took three plates per donor, while CD8 naive took two and CD8 memory one.

Trimming removed 3 bases from V and 4 bases from J, with 21 bases in between. The CDR3 covers 16 residues. Looked up from germline, CDR1 is GTSNPN and CDR2 is SVGIG (reference sequence). Profiled with immunoSEQ multiplex PCR; TCRdb holds only in-frame clones, not every one. The sample lists roughly 2.5 million clones, around 94% occurring once. Sequenced: naive CD4+ T cells sorted from blood. Subset given: CD45RA+ positively selected. This TCR came from a man younger than 30 in good health. This rearrangement joins TRBV30 to TRBJ1-2; no firm D call. The CDR3: CAWSPRHPSSSYGYTF. The CDR3 DNA follows: TGTGCCTGGAGCCCGAGGCACCCCTCTTCTAGCTATGGCTACACCTTC.